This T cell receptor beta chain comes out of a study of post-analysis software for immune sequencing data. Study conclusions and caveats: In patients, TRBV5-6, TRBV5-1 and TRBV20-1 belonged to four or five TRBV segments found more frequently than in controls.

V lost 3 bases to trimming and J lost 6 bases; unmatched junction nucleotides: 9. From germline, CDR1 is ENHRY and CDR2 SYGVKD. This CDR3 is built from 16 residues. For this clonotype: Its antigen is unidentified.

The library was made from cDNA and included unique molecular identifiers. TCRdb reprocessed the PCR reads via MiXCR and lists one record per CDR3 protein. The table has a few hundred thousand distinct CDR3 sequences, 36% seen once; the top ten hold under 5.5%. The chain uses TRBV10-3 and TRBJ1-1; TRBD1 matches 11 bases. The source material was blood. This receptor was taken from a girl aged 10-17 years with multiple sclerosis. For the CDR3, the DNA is TGTGCCATCAGTGACCGGGACAGGGGGTCGGGGCCTGAAGCTTTCTTT. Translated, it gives CAISDRDRGSGPEAFF.